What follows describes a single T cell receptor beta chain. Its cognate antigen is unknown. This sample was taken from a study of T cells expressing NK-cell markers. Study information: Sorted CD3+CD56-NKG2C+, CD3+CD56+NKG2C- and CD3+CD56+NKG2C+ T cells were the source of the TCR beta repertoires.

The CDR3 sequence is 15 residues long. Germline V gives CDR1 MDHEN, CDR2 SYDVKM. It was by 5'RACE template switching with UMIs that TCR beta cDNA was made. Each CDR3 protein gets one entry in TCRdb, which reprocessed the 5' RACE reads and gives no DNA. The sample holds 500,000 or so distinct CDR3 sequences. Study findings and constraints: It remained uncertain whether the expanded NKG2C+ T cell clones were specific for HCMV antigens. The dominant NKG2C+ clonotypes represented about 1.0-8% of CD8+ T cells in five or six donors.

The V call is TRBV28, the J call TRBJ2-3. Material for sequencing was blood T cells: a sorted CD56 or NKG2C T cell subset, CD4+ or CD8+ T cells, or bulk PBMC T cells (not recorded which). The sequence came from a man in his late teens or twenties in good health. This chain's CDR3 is CASTVQETSTDTQYF.